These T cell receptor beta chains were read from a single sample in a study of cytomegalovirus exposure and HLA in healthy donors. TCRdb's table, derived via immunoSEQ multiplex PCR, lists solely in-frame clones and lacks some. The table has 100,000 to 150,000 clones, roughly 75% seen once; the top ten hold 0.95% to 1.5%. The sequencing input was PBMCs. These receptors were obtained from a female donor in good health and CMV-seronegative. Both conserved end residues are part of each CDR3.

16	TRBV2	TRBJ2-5	CASKGLGGRGQETQYF
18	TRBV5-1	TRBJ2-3	CASSHGPLTGGLTDTQYF
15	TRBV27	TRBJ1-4	CASSSQQGVGEKLFF
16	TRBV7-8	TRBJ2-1	CASSLFQGRSYNEQFF
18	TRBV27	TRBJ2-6	CASSLLPPTVSGANVLTF
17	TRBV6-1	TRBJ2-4	CASSEELLLIAKNIQYF
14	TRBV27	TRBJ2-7	CASSGDRGAYEQCF
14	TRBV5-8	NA	CASPAGSWSYEQYF
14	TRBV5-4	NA	CASSLQGQSYEQYF
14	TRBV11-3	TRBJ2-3	CASSLGRVEDTQYF
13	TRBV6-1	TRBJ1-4	CASSSVGNEKLFF
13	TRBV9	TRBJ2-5	CASGDSLQETQYF
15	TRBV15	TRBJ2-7	CATSRDRTGNYEQYF
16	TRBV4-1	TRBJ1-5	CASSQTTRGARQPQHF
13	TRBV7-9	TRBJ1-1	CASSLAADTEAFF
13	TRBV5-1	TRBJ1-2	CASSLEGEGGYTF
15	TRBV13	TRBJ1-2	CASSRKNRGPEGYTF
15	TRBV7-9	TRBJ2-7	CSSSYRAGSSYEQYF
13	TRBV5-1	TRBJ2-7	CASSYGDSYEQYF
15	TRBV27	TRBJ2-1	CASSPRGDSYNEQFF
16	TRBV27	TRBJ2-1	CASKRIAGPAYNEQFF
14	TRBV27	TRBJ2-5	CASSPTSSQKTQYF
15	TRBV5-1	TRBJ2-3	CASSLLTASTDTQYF
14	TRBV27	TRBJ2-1	CANEGGGAYNEQFF